What follows is one T cell receptor (beta chain) and its context. Its antigen remains undetermined. Per-nucleotide qualities are absent, and no much larger clonotype sits a single base away. Collaborating institutions collected whole blood in K2EDTA tubes following their own protocols. For TCRbeta analysis, collaborator samples were shipped as frozen whole blood, as isolated PBMCs, or as DNA extracted from either sample type. The immunoSEQ Assay, a bias-controlled multiplex PCR, was used to amplify TCRbeta CDR3 regions from genomic DNA. The study's processing was this. The number of nucleated cells in each sample was estimated from the amplification of reference gene primers within the assay. To quantify the absolute abundance of each unique TCRbeta CDR3 rearrangement, sequence reads were collapsed and filtered. For each sample, productive Simpson clonality was calculated as the square root of Simpson's diversity index across productive rearrangements. TCRdb's version of the immuneACCESS table is confined to in-frame rearrangements and falls short of the full clone set. An unresolved V gene accounts for under half of the shortfall where checked; the remainder is of unknown origin. The V and J calls and clone size were taken over from that table, and D and trimming were inferred from the DNA. The sample profile shows some 150,000 clones; roughly 81% of them were found once. The ten largest account for roughly 8% of the sample.

The data were taken from a study of blood T cell repertoires in COVID-19 (dated by TCRdb to 2019 to 2021). Some background on the complete study: The collaborator samples originated in the United States, Italy and Spain and spanned the acute and convalescent phases of COVID-19. The prospective study material was composed of cDNA or gDNA derived from T cells, B-cell-depleted T cells, or PBMCs. The dataset comprised deeply sampled blood TCRbeta repertoires from subjects exposed to, actively infected with, or recovered from COVID-19. A freely available public database, intended as a resource for researchers studying the immune response to SARS-CoV-2, is where the repertoires were released. The samples were drawn from the first 160 participants of the ongoing ImmuneRACE study and from about 1,200 subjects provided by 6 global collaborators. The sample metadata nearly always contained a de-identified subject ID, COVID-19 status, age in years and sex. Where available, HLA class I and class II types were taken from metadata supplied by the sample provider and were not determined by assay-based typing.

Overall results and qualifications from the work: Clinical and demographic metadata were provided uncurated, with the amount varying by source and participant.

Sequencing was performed on peripheral blood. The receptor comes from a human donor with acute or convalescent COVID-19. The donor label of this sample is uncertain.

The CDR3 region reads CASRGAEALSYTF. The DNA sequence reads TGTGCCAGCCGCGGGGCGGAGGCGCTAAGCTACACCTTC. The V and J segments used are TRBV2 and TRBJ1-2; perhaps TRBD1 is the D gene, with 5 bases matching. Inclusive of the bounding cysteine and phenylalanine, the CDR3 is 13 residues long. The entry retains the CDR3 DNA only, 39 bases that are in frame from base 1. CDR1 and CDR2, looked up from the germline V gene, are SNHLY and FYNNEI. V is reduced by 8 bases and J by 9 bases, leaving a spacing of 19 bases between them.